This T cell receptor (beta chain) was captured in a study of blood T cell repertoires in COVID-19. Data came from immunoSEQ multiplex PCR; TCRdb stores just in-frame clones and leaves some out. This repertoire shows roughly 63,000 clones, 89% found once; its top ten account for about 7.4%. Notes on this clone: An end of the junction does not agree with germline; a read error may underlie this.

Germline loops: CDR1 SEHNR, CDR2 FQNEAQ (reference sequence). This CDR3 has 14 amino acids. The source material was peripheral blood. This chain uses TRBV7-9 with TRBJ1-1; D gene unclear. This TCR came from a man aged 50 to 60 with active COVID-19. The CDR3: CASSLKSGNAEAFF. As DNA, the CDR3 is TGTGCCAGCAGCTTAAAATCGGGGAACGCTGAAGCTTTCTTT.